Listed below are T cell receptor beta chains from one sample, sequenced in a study of control samples from healthy donors and cancer patients. Repertoires were generated with immunoSEQ multiplex PCR, while TCRdb's copy carries only in-frame clones and drops some. The data contain 170,000 or so clones, around 94% of them singletons. The specimen was blood. The receptors derive from a young woman in good health. The CDR3 runs from the conserved cysteine through the conserved F or W. The order of the fields is J gene, clone size, D gene, V gene, CDR3 length, CDR3 DNA, CDR3 protein. A D gene is named only where the DNA matches it firmly. Size values are once, few and many counts, or a class for expanded clones, and some rows have none.

TRBJ1-2 - - TRBV27 18 TGTGCCAGCAGTTTATCTTTATTAAGACGGTCAGCTAACTATGGCTACACCTTC CASSLSLLRRSANYGYTF
TRBJ2-7 - - TRBV5-4 13 TGTGCCAGCAGCCGTACAGGGTCCTCCGAGCAGTACTTC CASSRTGSSEQYF
TRBJ2-1 - - TRBV3-1/TRBV3-2 15 TGTGCCAGCAGCCAATGGGGTAACTCCTACAATGAGCAGTTCTTC CASSQWGNSYNEQFF
TRBJ2-7 few - TRBV7-2 15 TGTGCCAGCACCCTAGGGACCCCTGGATGGGACGAGCAGTACTTC CASTLGTPGWDEQYF
TRBJ1-5 - - TRBV6-2/TRBV6-3 14 TGTGCCAGCAGTTACTACGGGGGCAATCAGCCCCAGCATTTT CASSYYGGNQPQHF
TRBJ2-7 - TRBD2 TRBV5-5 17 TGTGCCAGCAGCTTGAGTTTGACTAGCTTATCGAGCGACGAGCAGTACTTC CASSLSLTSLSSDEQYF
TRBJ2-7 - TRBD1 TRBV29-1 13 TGCAGCGTTTTGGGACAGGGTTTCTACGAGCAGTACTTC CSVLGQGFYEQYF
TRBJ1-2 - - TRBV15 16 TGTGCCACCAGCAGAGATCGCGGCTTATATGGCTATGGCTACACCTTC CATSRDRGLYGYGYTF
TRBJ2-3 once TRBD2 TRBV6-5 15 TGTGCCAGCAGGCGCGGGGGGTTTAACACAGATACGCAGTATTTT CASRRGGFNTDTQYF
TRBJ1-1 - - TRBV7-3 14 TGTGCCAGCAGCTTAGACGGGGGATCCACTGAAGCTTTCTTT CASSLDGGSTEAFF
TRBJ2-5 - - TRBV5-5 13 TGTGCCAGCAGCATTCAGGGTCAAGAGACCCAGTACTTC CASSIQGQETQYF
TRBJ1-4 - - TRBV4-1 17 TGCGCCAGCAGCCAAGCCGGGGGATTAGCTTTAGGAGAAAAACTGTTTTTT CASSQAGGLALGEKLFF
TRBJ2-5 - - TRBV7-9 12 TGTGCCAGCAGCTTTATAGCGGAGACCCAGTACTTC CASSFIAETQYF
TRBJ1-2 - - TRBV28 15 TGTGCCAGCAGTTTATCGGGGACACCCCTCTATGGCTACACCTTC CASSLSGTPLYGYTF
TRBJ1-4 once - TRBV7-8 11 TGTGCCAGCAGAAACAATGAAAAACTGTTTTTT CASRNNEKLFF
TRBJ2-3 once TRBD2 TRBV7-2 16 TGTGCCAGCAGCGCCCGCCTAGCGGGATCGAAAGATACGCAGTATTTT CASSARLAGSKDTQYF
TRBJ2-5 - - TRBV12-1 16 TGTGCCAGCAGCGCCCCCCCTGGTGCCAGACGGGAGACCCAGTACTTC CASSAPPGARRETQYF
TRBJ2-5 - - TRBV27 13 TGTGCCAGCAGTCCCCGGATTCAAGAGACCCAGTACTTC CASSPRIQETQYF
TRBJ1-1 - - TRBV4-2 14 TGTGCCAGCAGCCAAGGGGCGTTGAACACTGAAGCTTTCTTT CASSQGALNTEAFF
TRBJ1-6 - - TRBV6-5 16 TGTGCCAGCAGTTACGGGCCCAGGGATTTCAATTCACCCCTCCACTTT CASSYGPRDFNSPLHF
TRBJ1-5 few - TRBV4-2 14 TGTGCCAGCAGCCCCACACAAAGCAATCAGCCCCAGCATTTT CASSPTQSNQPQHF
TRBJ2-3 - TRBD2 TRBV2 18 TGTGCCAGCAGTGAAGCGATGGCTAGCGGAGGGTCCACAGATACGCAGTATTTT CASSEAMASGGSTDTQYF
TRBJ1-1 - - TRBV28 14 TGTGCCAGCAGTTTATACCCGGGGAACACTGAAGCTTTCTTT CASSLYPGNTEAFF
TRBJ1-5 - - TRBV4-1 15 TGCGCCAGCAGCCACGTCGGAATGGGCAATCAGCCCCAGCATTTT CASSHVGMGNQPQHF
TRBJ2-5 - TRBD1 TRBV27 19 TGTGCCAGCGGACGGCCCACAGGGGACAATTTCGTAGCTGCAGAGACCCAGTACTTC CASGRPTGDNFVAAETQYF
TRBJ1-6 once - TRBV5-1 16 TGCGCCAGCAGCCTGGACGGTGGTTCCTATAATTCACCCCTCCACTTT CASSLDGGSYNSPLHF
TRBJ2-2 - - TRBV6-4 13 TGTGCCAGCAGTGAAGCGAACACCGGGGAGCTGTTTTTT CASSEANTGELFF
TRBJ2-2 - TRBD1 TRBV6-5 15 TGTGCCAGCAGTCCATTGACAGGGGAGGCCGGGGAGCTGTTTTTT CASSPLTGEAGELFF
TRBJ1-3 - - TRBV5-4 15 TGTGCCAGCAGCTCGGGGACAACCTCTGGAAACACCATATATTTT CASSSGTTSGNTIYF
TRBJ1-6 - TRBD1 TRBV2 14 TGTGCCAGCAGTCAGGACAGGACGAATTCACCCCTCCACTTT CASSQDRTNSPLHF
TRBJ2-7 - - TRBV3-1/TRBV3-2 12 TGTGCCAGCAGCTCCACAGGCTACGAGCAGTACTTC CASSSTGYEQYF
TRBJ1-1 - - TRBV10-2 14 TGCGCCAGCAGTGACTCGAGGGCCTGGACTGAAGCTTTCTTT CASSDSRAWTEAFF
TRBJ1-2 - - TRBV3-1/TRBV3-2 14 TGTGCCAGCAGCCACCGTCCTGCCCGCTATGGCTACACCTTC CASSHRPARYGYTF
TRBJ1-3 - - TRBV3-1/TRBV3-2 15 TGTGCCAGCAGCCAAACAGGGAGAAATGGAAACACCATATATTTT CASSQTGRNGNTIYF
TRBJ1-1 - - TRBV7-2 15 TGTGCCAGCACCCTCCCAGTCCACCCGAACACTGAAGCTTTCTTT CASTLPVHPNTEAFF